The present entry profiles one T cell receptor beta chain with its context. No antigen is known for it. TCRdb called the 5' RACE reads again in MiXCR, with one record for every CDR3 protein. The sample yields some 900 distinct CDR3 sequences, about a tenth seen once. Trimming removed 5 bases at V and 3 bases at J, with 14 bases between. Germline CDR1 is DFQATT and CDR2 is SNEGSKA (reference sequence). This CDR3 has 14 residues. The data stem from a study of spatial heterogeneity in lung cancer. Study-wide findings and caveats: Sequencing reached an estimated coverage of tumor T cells that was only approximately 7% for alpha chains and 12% to 15% for beta chains. Expanded alpha and beta TCR counts within tumors tracked tumor mutation counts.

Time point described: sample taken at primary tumor resection. The donor group consisted of around 66 patients who had untreated, early-stage non-small cell lung cancer. Sequencing was performed on whole RNA extracted from tumor and nontumor lung tissue, or from frozen PBMC, and the material was left unsorted. The genes are TRBV20-1 and TRBJ2-1; the D gene is possibly TRBD1 (6 bases). The sample consisted of lung tumor tissue, taken at surgery. This TCR came from a male donor with early-stage non-small cell lung cancer. CDR3 sequence reads: CSAQGGPHYNEQFF. CDR3 bases: TGCAGTGCTCAAGGGGGACCTCACTACAATGAGCAGTTCTTC.